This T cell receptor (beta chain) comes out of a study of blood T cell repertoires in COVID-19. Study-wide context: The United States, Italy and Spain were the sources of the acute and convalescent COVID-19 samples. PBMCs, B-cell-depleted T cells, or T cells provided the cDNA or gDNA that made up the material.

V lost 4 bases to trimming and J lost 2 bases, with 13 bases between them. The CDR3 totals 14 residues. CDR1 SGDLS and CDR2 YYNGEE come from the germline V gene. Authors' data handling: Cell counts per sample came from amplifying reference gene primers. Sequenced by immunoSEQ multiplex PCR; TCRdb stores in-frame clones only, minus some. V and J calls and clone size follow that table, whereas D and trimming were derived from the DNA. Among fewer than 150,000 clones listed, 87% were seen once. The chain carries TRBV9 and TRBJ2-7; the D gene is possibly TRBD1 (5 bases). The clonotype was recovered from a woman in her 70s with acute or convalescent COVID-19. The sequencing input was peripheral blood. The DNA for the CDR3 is TGTGCCAGCAGCCCGCTGGACATCGCCTACGAGCAGTACTTC. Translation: CASSPLDIAYEQYF.